A single sample is the source of the 16 T cell receptor beta chains below, sequenced in a study of OX40 agonist ivuxolimab in advanced cancers. Libraries were prepared by immunoSEQ multiplex PCR; TCRdb keeps only in-frame clonotypes and omits some of them. The sample carries over 80,000 clones, 86% recorded once. The sample was CD4+ or CD8+ T cells sorted from blood, taken in a trial of the OX40 agonist ivuxolimab. Every receptor here comes from an adult with an advanced solid tumor such as melanoma, head and neck, liver or kidney cancer.

The rearrangement uses TRBV7-9 and TRBJ1-2; 8 bases are a match to TRBD1. The CDR3 has 14 residues. The germline V gene has CDR1 SEHNR and CDR2 FQNEAQ (reference sequence). V shed 2 bases and J 6 bases; nucleotides not matched to a gene: 5. CDR3 region: CASSLFGTGDGYTF. CDR3 bases: TGTGCCAGCAGCTTATTTGGGACAGGCGATGGCTACACCTTC.

The rearrangement links TRBV2 to TRBJ1-4, with D tentatively TRBD1 (6 bases). Trimming took off 6 bases at V and 3 bases at J, with 17 bases between the two ends. The CDR3 has 16 amino acids. Germline values: CDR1 SNHLY, CDR2 FYNNEI. The CDR3 DNA reads TGTGCCAGCAGGAAAGGACAGCCAGGAGCTAATGAAAAACTGTTTTTT. Protein product: CASRKGQPGANEKLFF.

V gene TRBV28 combines with J gene TRBJ2-7; 11 bases map to TRBD2. V was clipped by 1 base and J by 6 bases; unmatched bases: 8. The CDR3 totals 16 residues. CDR1 is MDHEN, CDR2 SYDVKM, per germline. The CDR3 DNA reads TGTGCCAGCAGTTTATCGGCTAGCGGGGGGATCGGCGAGCAGTACTTC. Translation gives CASSLSASGGIGEQYF.

The chain has TRBV11-2 and TRBJ2-7; 10 nucleotides line up with TRBD2. V lost 5 bases to trimming and J lost 3 bases; unmatched junction nucleotides: 7. CDR3 length: 15 residues. Germline CDR1 and CDR2: SGHAT and FQNNGV. The CDR3: CASSKIGTSDYEQYF. The CDR3 coding sequence is TGTGCCAGCAGCAAGATCGGGACTAGCGACTACGAGCAGTACTTC.

The sample holds one count of this clone. The chain carries TRBV7-8 and TRBJ2-7; D is perhaps TRBD2 (5 bases). The CDR3 has 12 residues. Germline V gene data show CDR1 as SGHVS and CDR2 as FQNEAQ. Trimming pared 3 bases from V and 3 bases from J, leaving 6 bases between. The CDR3 reads CASSFGSYEQYF. In DNA, the CDR3 is TGTGCCAGCAGCTTTGGGAGCTACGAGCAGTACTTC.

V gene TRBV19 combines with J gene TRBJ2-5; no clear D gene. V was trimmed by 9 bases and J by 5 bases, leaving 13 bases between them. Looked up from germline, CDR1 is LNHDA and CDR2 is SQIVND (reference sequence). CDR3 length equals 12 residues. CDR3 region: CASSHDTETQYF. The DNA of the CDR3 is TGTGCCAGCTCCCATGATACGGAGACCCAGTACTTC.

This chain joins TRBV18 and TRBJ2-1; D may be TRBD2 (6 bases). V shed 5 bases and J shed 9 bases, with 14 bases lying between them. This CDR3 is built from 13 residues. Germline CDR1 KGHSH, CDR2 LQKENI. Here the CDR3 reads CASSFGGEGEQFF. The CDR3 coding sequence is TGTGCCAGCTCATTCGGGGGAGAGGGTGAGCAGTTCTTC.

The J gene is TRBJ2-7, the V gene TRBV27; D might be TRBD1 or TRBD2, each matching 5 bases. This CDR3 comprises 16 residues. Germline V lookup: CDR1 MNHEY, CDR2 SMNVEV (reference sequence). V shed 2 bases and J shed 3 bases, with 17 bases lying between them. The CDR3 spells CASSLRDGRDFYEQYF. The CDR3 DNA reads as TGTGCCAGCAGTTTACGGGACGGACGAGACTTCTACGAGCAGTACTTC.

The chain uses TRBV6-4 and TRBJ1-2; a weak D match, TRBD1 (5 bases). CDR1 and CDR2 (germline): MRHNA, SNTAGT. CDR3 length: 14 amino acids. V lost 8 bases to trimming and J lost 6 bases, with 19 bases between them. Here the CDR3 DNA reads TGTGCCAGCCTTTGGGGCGGGGGACGGGATGGCTACACCTTC. Translated: CASLWGGGRDGYTF.

The gene calls are TRBV10-3 and TRBJ2-3; 11 bases are shared with TRBD2. The CDR3 is 18 amino acids. After removal of 8 bases from V and 5 bases from J, the junction contained 18 bases not matched to a gene. Per germline, CDR1 ENHRY and CDR2 SYGVKD. As DNA, the CDR3 is TGTGCCATCCGATCTACGGGTTCTAGCGGGGGGCCGATAGATACGCAGTATTTT. It specifies CAIRSTGSSGGPIDTQYF.

About this clone: The same CDR3 also results from other DNA sequences found in this sample. The V call is TRBV5-1, the J call TRBJ2-1; D is possibly TRBD2 (5 bases). This CDR3 comprises 14 residues. Trimming stripped 2 bases from V and 1 base from J, with 7 bases between. The germline V gene encodes CDR1 SGHRS and CDR2 YFSETQ. CDR3 bases: TGCGCCAGCAGCTTAGGCGGGTCCTACAATGAGCAGTTCTTC. This sequence encodes CASSLGGSYNEQFF. The full variable domain, in which reference TRBV5-1 and TRBJ2-1 provide the parts outside the CDR3, is KAGVTQTPRYLIKTRGQQVTLSCSPISGHRSVSWYQQTPGQGLQFLFEYFSETQRNKGNFPGRFSGRQFSNSRSEMNVSTLELGDSALYLCASSLGGSYNEQFFGPGTRLTVL.

This clone came up a few times. The chain recombines TRBV11-2 with TRBJ2-3; 7 bases align to TRBD2. The CDR3 is 16 residues long. The ends lost 1 base at V and 2 bases at J; junction bases unmatched: 6. Germline V gives CDR1 SGHAT, CDR2 FQNNGV. CDR3 nucleotides: TGTGCCAGCAGCTTAGTGGGCGGGGGATCCACAGATACGCAGTATTTT. Its translation: CASSLVGGGSTDTQYF. Full variable domain (missing parts from reference TRBV11-2 and TRBJ2-3): EAGVAQSPRYKIIEKRQSVAFWCNPISGHATLYWYQQILGQGPKLLIQFQNNGVVDDSQLPKDRFSAERLKGVDSTLKIQPAKLEDSAVYLCASSLVGGGSTDTQYFGPGTRLTVL.

This clone was counted a few times. V is TRBV30 and J is TRBJ1-1; 8 bases line up with TRBD1. There are 12 residues in the CDR3. CDR1 and CDR2 (germline): GTSNPN, SVGIG (reference sequence). V lost 4 bases to trimming and J lost 6 bases; unmatched junction nucleotides: 4. The CDR3, as DNA: TGTGCCTGGACAGGGGGCTTTGCTGAAGCTTTCTTT. As protein: CAWTGGFAEAFF.

Comments on this clone: Other nucleotide sequences from this sample produce the same CDR3. The rearrangement links TRBV27 to TRBJ2-1; 8 bases map to TRBD2. Germline trimming cut 4 bases from V and 10 bases from J; bases unmatched to any gene: 9. The germline V gene has CDR1 MNHEY and CDR2 SMNVEV (reference sequence). This CDR3 region has 14 residues. Here the CDR3 DNA reads TGTGCCAGCAGTTCCGCATATCGGGGGGGCGAGCAGTTCTTC. Residues: CASSSAYRGGEQFF.

The CDR3 DNA is TGTGCCAGTAGTATAGGACAGGGGAGAAGGACTATTTACAATGAGCAGTTCTTC. It yields the protein CASSIGQGRRTIYNEQFF. This chain links TRBV19 with TRBJ2-1, with 8 bases fitting TRBD1. There are 18 residues in the CDR3. V shed 1 base and J 4 bases; nucleotides not matched to a gene: 12. The germline gives CDR1 LNHDA, CDR2 SQIVND (reference sequence).

The chain joins TRBV27 to TRBJ1-4, with 7 nucleotides matching TRBD1. The germline CDR1 and CDR2 sequences are MNHEY and SMNVEV (reference sequence). V was clipped by 3 bases and J by 7 bases; unmatched bases: 11. This CDR3 has 16 amino acids. The CDR3 DNA sequence: TGTGCCAGCAGTTTGGGTGAGGGGGCGGCAAGTGAAAAACTGTTTTTT. Its translation: CASSLGEGAASEKLFF. Using reference TRBV27 and TRBJ1-4 for the parts outside the CDR3, the full variable domain is EAQVTQNPRYLITVTGKKLTVTCSQNMNHEYMSWYRQDPGLGLRQIYYSMNVEVTDKGDVPEGYKVSRKEKRNFPLILESPSPNQTSLYFCASSLGEGAASEKLFFGSGTQLSVL.